Listed below are T cell receptor beta chains from one sample, sequenced in a study of blood T cell repertoires in COVID-19. Measured with immunoSEQ multiplex PCR; TCRdb has only the in-frame clones, and not every one. Of under 200,000 clones in the sample, about 85% were seen once. The sequenced sample consisted of peripheral blood. The receptors come from a man aged 55 to 70 with active or convalescent COVID-19. CDR3s include the opening cysteine and the closing phenylalanine or tryptophan. A D gene is named only where the DNA matches it firmly. Clone size, where shown, is once, few, many, or a class for clones that have expanded.

TRBJ1-6 | TRBV18 | NA | TRBD1 | CASSPGQESSPLHF | TGTGCCAGCTCACCGGGACAGGAAAGTTCACCCCTCCACTTT
TRBJ1-6 | TRBV5-6 | NA | NA | CASSVPGSSYNSPLHF | TGTGCCAGCAGCGTACCCGGGAGCTCCTATAATTCACCCCTCCACTTT
TRBJ1-6 | TRBV7-9 | NA | NA | CASSSGLGGSPLHF | TGTGCCAGCAGCTCTGGGTTGGGAGGTTCACCCCTCCACTTT
TRBJ1-6 | TRBV30 | once | NA | CAWSVGTVNSPLHF | TGTGCCTGGAGTGTGGGCACAGTTAATTCACCCCTCCACTTT
TRBJ2-5 | TRBV4-1 | NA | TRBD2 | CASSQATGLAGEGAQYF | TGCGCCAGCAGCCAAGCCACGGGACTAGCGGGGGAAGGGGCCCAGTACTTC
TRBJ2-7 | TRBV24-1 | once | NA | CATSDPQGYEQYF | TGTGCCACCAGTGATCCACAGGGTTACGAGCAGTACTTC
TRBJ1-5 | TRBV6-5 | NA | NA | CASTSQSGGNQPQHF | TGTGCCAGCACCTCACAAAGCGGTGGCAATCAGCCCCAGCATTTT
TRBJ1-5 | TRBV27 | NA | TRBD1 | CASSLRGNNQPQHF | TGTGCCAGCAGTCTCAGGGGGAACAATCAGCCCCAGCATTTT
TRBJ1-6 | TRBV6-4 | NA | TRBD1 | CASRRQGGNSPLHF | TGTGCCAGCCGAAGGCAGGGGGGAAATTCACCCCTCCACTTT
TRBJ1-1 | TRBV5-1 | NA | NA | CASSFSTGRVFTEAFF | TGCGCCAGCAGCTTTAGCACAGGGAGGGTATTCACTGAAGCTTTCTTT
TRBJ1-4 | TRBV7-9 | NA | TRBD1 | CASSRDRTNEKLFF | TGTGCCAGCAGCCGGGACAGAACTAATGAAAAACTGTTTTTT
TRBJ1-1 | TRBV5-1 | NA | NA | CASSLAGDRGTEAFF | TGCGCCAGCAGCTTGGCCGGGGATAGAGGCACTGAAGCTTTCTTT
TRBJ2-2 | TRBV29-1 | NA | TRBD1 | CSVEDRTGSGELFF | TGCAGCGTTGAAGATCGGACAGGATCCGGGGAGCTGTTTTTT